This T cell receptor beta chain appears in the sequencing data of a study of CD4 T cells in relation to SARS-CoV-2 and coronaviruses. Across the study: Convalescent patients had median age about 37 years, range about 20 to 80. Of the patients, 7 to 9 were male, 4 female, two Hispanic.

Measured with immunoSEQ multiplex PCR; TCRdb has only the in-frame clones, and not every one. The profile shows about 54,000 clones, roughly 94% of them singletons. J gave up 0 bases and V 3 bases, and 13 bases lay outside the gene matches. The CDR3 is 20 residues long. Germline V CDR1 and CDR2: SGHKS, YYEKEE (reference sequence). The specimen sequenced was naive CD4+ T cells from PBMCs. Subset described: naive CD4+ T cells isolated by negative enrichment. This receptor was taken from an adult with COVID-19. This rearrangement joins TRBV5-5 to TRBJ2-7, with 15 bases that match TRBD2. The CDR3 region has the DNA TGTGCCAGCAGCTCGCTCACCGGGACTAGCGGGAGGCCGAGCTCCTACGAGCAGTACTTC. This encodes CASSSLTGTSGRPSSYEQYF.